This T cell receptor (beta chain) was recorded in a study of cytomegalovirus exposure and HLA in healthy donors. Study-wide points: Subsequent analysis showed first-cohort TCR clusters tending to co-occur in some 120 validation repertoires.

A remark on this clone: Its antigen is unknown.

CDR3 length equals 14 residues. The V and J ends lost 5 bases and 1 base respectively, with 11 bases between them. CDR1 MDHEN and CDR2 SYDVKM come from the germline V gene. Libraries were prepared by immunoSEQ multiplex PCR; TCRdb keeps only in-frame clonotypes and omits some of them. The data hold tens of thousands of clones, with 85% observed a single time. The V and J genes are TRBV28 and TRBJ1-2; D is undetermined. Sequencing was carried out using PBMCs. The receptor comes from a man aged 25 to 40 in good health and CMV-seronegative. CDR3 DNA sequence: TGTGCCAGCAGTGCTCCCCGGGATAACTATGGCTACACCTTC. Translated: CASSAPRDNYGYTF.